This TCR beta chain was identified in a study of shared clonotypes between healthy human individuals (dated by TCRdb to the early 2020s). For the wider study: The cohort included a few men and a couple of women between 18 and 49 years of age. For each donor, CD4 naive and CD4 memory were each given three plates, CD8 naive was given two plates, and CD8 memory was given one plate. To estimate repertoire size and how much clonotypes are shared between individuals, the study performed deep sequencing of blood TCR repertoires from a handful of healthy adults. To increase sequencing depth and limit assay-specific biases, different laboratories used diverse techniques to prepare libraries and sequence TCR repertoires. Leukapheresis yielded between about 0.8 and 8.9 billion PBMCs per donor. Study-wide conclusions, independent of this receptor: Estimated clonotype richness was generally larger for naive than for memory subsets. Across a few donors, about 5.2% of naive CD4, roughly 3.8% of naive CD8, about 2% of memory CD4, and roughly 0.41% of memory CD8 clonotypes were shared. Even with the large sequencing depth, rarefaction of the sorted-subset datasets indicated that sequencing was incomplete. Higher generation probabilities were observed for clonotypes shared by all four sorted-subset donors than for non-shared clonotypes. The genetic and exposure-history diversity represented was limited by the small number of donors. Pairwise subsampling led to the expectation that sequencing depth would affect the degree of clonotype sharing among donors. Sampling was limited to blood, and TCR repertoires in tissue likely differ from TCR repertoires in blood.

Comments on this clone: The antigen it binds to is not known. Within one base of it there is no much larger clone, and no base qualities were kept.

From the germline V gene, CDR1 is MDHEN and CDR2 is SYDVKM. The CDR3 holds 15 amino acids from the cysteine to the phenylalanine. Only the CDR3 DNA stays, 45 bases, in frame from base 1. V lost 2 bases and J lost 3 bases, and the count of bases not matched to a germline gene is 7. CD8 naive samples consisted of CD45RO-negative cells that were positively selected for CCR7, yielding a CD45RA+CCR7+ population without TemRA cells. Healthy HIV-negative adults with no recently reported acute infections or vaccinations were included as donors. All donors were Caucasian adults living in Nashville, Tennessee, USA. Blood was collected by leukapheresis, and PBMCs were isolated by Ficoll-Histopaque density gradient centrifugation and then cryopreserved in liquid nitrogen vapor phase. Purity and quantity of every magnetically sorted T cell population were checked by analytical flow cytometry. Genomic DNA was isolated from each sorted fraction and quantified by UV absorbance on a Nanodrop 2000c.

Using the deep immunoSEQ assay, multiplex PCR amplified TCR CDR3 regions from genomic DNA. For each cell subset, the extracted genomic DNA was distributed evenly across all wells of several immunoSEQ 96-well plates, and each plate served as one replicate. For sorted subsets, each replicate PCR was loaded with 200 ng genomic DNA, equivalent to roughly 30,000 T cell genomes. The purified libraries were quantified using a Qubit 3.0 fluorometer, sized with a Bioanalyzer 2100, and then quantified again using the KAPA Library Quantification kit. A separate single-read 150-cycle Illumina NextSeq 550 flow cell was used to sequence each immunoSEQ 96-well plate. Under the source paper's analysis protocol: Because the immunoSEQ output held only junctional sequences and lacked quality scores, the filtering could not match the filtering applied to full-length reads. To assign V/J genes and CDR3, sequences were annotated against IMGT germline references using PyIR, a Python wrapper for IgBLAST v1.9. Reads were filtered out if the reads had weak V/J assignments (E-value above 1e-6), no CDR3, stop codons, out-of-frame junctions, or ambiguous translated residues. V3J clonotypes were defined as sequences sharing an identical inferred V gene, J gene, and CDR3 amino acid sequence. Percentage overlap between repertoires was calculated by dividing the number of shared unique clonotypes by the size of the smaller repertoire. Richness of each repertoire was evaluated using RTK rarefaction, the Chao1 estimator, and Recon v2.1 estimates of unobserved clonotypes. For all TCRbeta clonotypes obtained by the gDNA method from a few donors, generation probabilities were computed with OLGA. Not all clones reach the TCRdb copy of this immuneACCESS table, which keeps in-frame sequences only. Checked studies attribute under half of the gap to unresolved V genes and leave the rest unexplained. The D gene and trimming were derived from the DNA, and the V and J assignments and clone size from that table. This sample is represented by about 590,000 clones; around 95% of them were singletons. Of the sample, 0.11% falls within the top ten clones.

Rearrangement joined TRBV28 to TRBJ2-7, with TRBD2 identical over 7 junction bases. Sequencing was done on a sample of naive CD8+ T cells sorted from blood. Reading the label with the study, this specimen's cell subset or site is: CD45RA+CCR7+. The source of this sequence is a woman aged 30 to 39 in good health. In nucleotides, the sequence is TGTGCCAGCAGTTTACTCGCGGGAGCGGTCTACGAGCAGTACTTC. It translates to CASSLLAGAVYEQYF.